This is a list of T cell receptor beta chains from one sample in a study of blood T cells in healthy people across ages. TCRdb analysed the 5' RACE reads with MiXCR anew, one entry per CDR3 protein. The sample has approximately 820,000 distinct CDR3 sequences, around 42% seen once. Sequences were obtained from blood. All receptors derive from a man aged 60-69 years in good health. CDR3s include the opening cysteine and the closing phenylalanine or tryptophan. Fields, in order: J gene, clone size, V gene, D gene, CDR3 DNA, CDR3 protein. D genes are given only for firm matches. Size values are once, few and many counts, or a class for expanded clones, and some rows have none.

TRBJ2-7 many TRBV29-1 NA TGCAGCGTTGAGGATGGGGGGTATGGTGAGCAGTACTTC CSVEDGGYGEQYF
TRBJ2-6 NA TRBV5-1 NA TGCGCCAGCAGCTTGAACCCCCTTACCTACTCTGGGGCCAACGTCCTGACTTTC CASSLNPLTYSGANVLTF
TRBJ2-5 NA TRBV14 NA TGTGCCAGCAGCCCAGTTGGATTCCAAGAGACCCAGTACTTC CASSPVGFQETQYF
TRBJ2-1 NA TRBV18 NA TGTGCCAGCTCACCTCTCGGTACGGGGGCAAAAATCAATGAGCAGTTCTTC CASSPLGTGAKINEQFF
TRBJ2-5 few TRBV6-5 NA TGTGCCAGCAGCCCCGGACGGACTCCTAGAGAGACCCAGTACTTC CASSPGRTPRETQYF
TRBJ2-1 once TRBV2 NA TGTGCCAGCACCGAAGACGATCGCGGCCACAATGAGCAGTTCTTC CASTEDDRGHNEQFF
TRBJ2-1 NA TRBV6-2/TRBV6-3 TRBD1 TGTGCCAGCAGTTTCCTCCCTTCGGACAGGGACAATGAGCAGTTCTTC CASSFLPSDRDNEQFF
TRBJ1-6 NA TRBV7-2 NA TGTGCCAGCAGCTTAGGACCAGCTATGAATTCACCCCTCCACTTT CASSLGPAMNSPLHF
TRBJ2-7 NA TRBV5-6 NA TGTGCCAGCAGCCTAAACGCGGATACCGAGCAGTACTTC CASSLNADTEQYF
TRBJ1-1 NA TRBV3-1 NA TGTGCCAGCAGCCAAGCCTCAGGGGCGGGTGAAGATTTCTTT CASSQASGAGEDFF
TRBJ1-1 NA TRBV18 NA TGTGCCAGCTCACCCAGGCGCAGTAAGAACACTGAAGCTTTCTTT CASSPRRSKNTEAFF
TRBJ2-7 NA TRBV29-1 NA TGCAGCGTTGAAGAAGTTAGGAACGAGCAGTACTTC CSVEEVRNEQYF
TRBJ2-7 few TRBV5-1 TRBD1 TGCGCCAGCAGCTTAGAACCGGGACAGATCCGCTCCTACGAGCAGTACTTC CASSLEPGQIRSYEQYF
TRBJ1-1 few TRBV18 NA TGTGCCAGCTCACCGGACCTACTCAACCTGAACACTGAAGCTTTCTTT CASSPDLLNLNTEAFF
TRBJ2-4 NA TRBV5-5 NA TGTGCCAGCAGCCCTGACTCCCAATTAGCCAAAAACATTCAGTACTTC CASSPDSQLAKNIQYF
TRBJ1-5 few TRBV29-1 TRBD1 TGCAGCGCGGGACAGGGGGCCAATCAGCCCCAGCATTTT CSAGQGANQPQHF
TRBJ2-5 NA TRBV20-1 NA TGCAGTCGTGGAGGTGGCCCGGGAAAGACCCAGTACTTC CSRGGGPGKTQYF
TRBJ1-2 many TRBV27 NA TGTGCCAGCAGTTTATTATTCGGGACACCCGAGGGTGGCTACACCTTC CASSLLFGTPEGGYTF
TRBJ2-4 NA TRBV6-2/TRBV6-3 NA TGTGCCAGCAGTGACCCACTTGGGGCGGGTGACATTCAGTACTTC CASSDPLGAGDIQYF
TRBJ2-7 many TRBV5-1 TRBD1 TGCGCCAGCAGCAGGTCCGGGACAGGGTCCTACGAGCAGTACTTC CASSRSGTGSYEQYF
TRBJ2-5 few TRBV7-3 TRBD2 TGTGCCAGCAGCTCCCTAGCGGGGGGCCGGGAGACCCAGTACTTC CASSSLAGGRETQYF
TRBJ2-7 NA TRBV9 TRBD1 TGTGCCAGCAGCCTCGAACCGGGACAGGGGAGTGGCGAGCAGTACTTC CASSLEPGQGSGEQYF
TRBJ1-1 NA TRBV12-3/TRBV12-4 NA TGTGCCAGCAGTTTTGAGGGGCAGGGAGGTACTGAAGCTTTCTTT CASSFEGQGGTEAFF